These 13 T cell receptor beta chains were sequenced from one sample in a study of blood T cell repertoires in COVID-19. Method: immunoSEQ multiplex PCR; TCRdb's copy keeps in-frame clones and lacks some. The table shows a few hundred thousand clones, with approximately 83% occurring only once. Sequenced sample: peripheral blood. The receptors stem from a woman aged 55-69 years with acute or convalescent COVID-19.

Regarding this clone: Additional DNA sequences in this sample encode the identical CDR3. The CDR3 sequence is CASSRQGNGYTF. In DNA form, the CDR3 reads TGTGCCAGCAGTCGGCAGGGGAATGGCTACACCTTC. This rearrangement joins TRBV6-5 to TRBJ1-2; a possible D gene is TRBD1 (6 bases). Trimming took off 5 bases at V and 6 bases at J, with 10 bases between the two ends. The CDR3 consists of 12 residues. Germline V gives CDR1 MNHEY, CDR2 SVGAGI.

This clone was seen only once. CDR3 sequence reads: CASSRGQGVYTGELFF. For the CDR3, the DNA is TGCGCCAGCAGCCGGGGACAGGGGGTATACACCGGGGAGCTGTTTTTT. The gene calls are TRBV5-1 and TRBJ2-2, with 11 bases aligning to TRBD1. Germline CDR1 and CDR2: SGHRS and YFSETQ. This CDR3 is built from 16 residues. V was pared by 4 bases and J by 3 bases, with 5 bases of the junction left unmatched.

This clone has only one observation. The chain has TRBV7-2 and TRBJ2-3; TRBD2 matches at 10 bases. V lost 2 bases to trimming and J lost 0 bases; unmatched junction nucleotides: 5. Germline-derived CDR1 and CDR2 are SGHTA and FQGNSA. CDR3 length: 17 amino acids. CDR3 in amino acids: CASSLQLAGSSTDTQYF. In DNA, the CDR3 is TGTGCCAGCAGCTTACAACTAGCGGGGAGTAGCACAGATACGCAGTATTTT.

The chain employs TRBV2 and TRBJ1-2; D is undetermined. The CDR3 runs 11 residues. With 4 bases removed from V and 4 bases from J, the gap between germline ends came to 4 bases. Germline lookup yields CDR1 SNHLY and CDR2 FYNNEI. CDR3 sequence reads: CASSASYGYTF. The CDR3, as DNA: TGTGCCAGCAGTGCTAGCTATGGCTACACCTTC.

V usage is TRBV3-1 (or the pseudogene TRBV3-2) and J usage is TRBJ2-7; tentatively, D is TRBD1 (7 bases). The germline CDR1 and CDR2 sequences are LGHDT and YNNKEL (reference sequence). This CDR3 is built from 15 residues. The ends were cut back, 2 bases at V and 2 bases at J, with 13 bases in the middle. The CDR3: CASSQPGDRPYEQYF. CDR3 DNA sequence: TGTGCCAGCAGCCAACCGGGGGACAGACCCTACGAGCAGTACTTC.

This clone was counted once. The rearrangement links TRBV6-2 or TRBV6-3 to TRBJ2-7, with TRBD2 identical over 9 bases. The germline V gene has CDR1 MNHEY and CDR2 SVGEGT. Losses at the gene ends were 2 bases for V and 5 bases for J; bases not matched to a gene: 13. There are 17 residues in the CDR3. The CDR3 DNA sequence: TGTGCCAGCAGTTACCCTTACCTAGCGGGGAGTGACAACGAGCAGTACTTC. This encodes CASSYPYLAGSDNEQYF.

This chain connects TRBV2 to TRBJ2-7; D is unclear. The V end was cut by 4 bases, the J end by 1 base, with 8 bases between. This CDR3 has 13 residues. CDR1 SNHLY and CDR2 FYNNEI come from the germline V gene. In nucleotides, the CDR3 is TGTGCCAGCAGTGTGCGAAAATCCTACGAGCAGTACTTC. Protein: CASSVRKSYEQYF.

This chain joins TRBV27 and TRBJ2-7; 10 nucleotides line up with TRBD1. The CDR3 sequence is 14 residues long. J gave up 3 bases and V 6 bases, and 5 bases lay outside the gene matches. Germline V gives CDR1 MNHEY, CDR2 SMNVEV (reference sequence). The DNA for the CDR3 is TGTGCCAGCAGAATGGGACAGGGGTACTACGAGCAGTACTTC. Translating gives CASRMGQGYYEQYF.

This chain uses TRBV3-1 (or the pseudogene TRBV3-2) with TRBJ2-7; 7 positions agree with TRBD2. This CDR3 has 14 amino acids. Germline values: CDR1 LGHDT, CDR2 YNNKEL (reference sequence). Losses at the gene ends were 4 bases for V and 0 bases for J; bases not matched to a gene: 3. CDR3 protein: CASSPAGSSYEQYF. CDR3 bases: TGTGCCAGCAGCCCAGCGGGGAGCTCCTACGAGCAGTACTTC.

This clone was counted once. The chain combines TRBV6-1 with TRBJ2-5, with TRBD1 identical over 8 bases. CDR3 length equals 14 residues. Unmatched junction bases numbered 5, after V lost 3 bases and J lost 5 bases. Germline CDR1 and CDR2: MNHNS and SASEGT. CDR3 coding DNA: TGTGCCAGCAGTGATAGACAGGGGAGGGAGACCCAGTACTTC. As protein: CASSDRQGRETQYF.

The chain combines TRBV7-8 with TRBJ2-5, with 10 bases fitting TRBD2. J was trimmed by 12 bases and V by 5 bases; bases with no gene match: 12. Germline loops: CDR1 SGHVS, CDR2 FQNEAQ. This CDR3 contains 14 residues. The CDR3 DNA is TGTGCCAGCAGCCAGAGGGCTAGCGGGGGCCCGGAGTACTTC. Translated, it gives CASSQRASGGPEYF.

The chain couples TRBV18 to TRBJ2-1, with 12 bases lining up with TRBD1. The CDR3 runs 17 residues. Germline loops: CDR1 KGHSH, CDR2 LQKENI. Trimming removed 1 base from V and 5 bases from J; junction bases left unmatched: 6. CDR3 protein: CASSPRGTGGLNNEQFF. In nucleotides, the CDR3 is TGTGCCAGCTCACCACGCGGGACAGGGGGCCTTAACAATGAGCAGTTCTTC.

The chain couples TRBV4-2 to TRBJ1-4, with TRBD1 identical over 9 bases. J lost 8 bases, V lost 4 bases, and 14 bases had no gene match. CDR3 length: 17 residues. Germline CDR1 is LGHNA and CDR2 is YNFKEQ. CDR3 region: CASSPEYRQGGREKLFF. CDR3 sequence (DNA): TGTGCCAGCAGCCCAGAATACCGACAGGGGGGCAGGGAAAAACTGTTTTTT.